This T cell receptor (beta chain) was profiled in a study of blood T cells in healthy people across ages. Broader study findings: Researchers judged that diversity estimates from one million T cells fell short of true values.

The V gene lost 2 bases and the J gene lost 0 bases, with 16 bases spanning the gap. CDR3 length: 17 amino acids. Germline CDR1 is SGHDT and CDR2 is YYEEEE. A second PCR, run for roughly 7 to 11 cycles, used a sample-barcoded 5' primer plus a J-beta primer mix. In TCRdb, the 5' RACE reads were re-called with MiXCR into one record per CDR3 protein. The data show 710,000 or so distinct CDR3 sequences, with roughly 32% seen just once and roughly 14% held by the top ten. This clonotype was detected ten times or more. Its antigen is undetermined. The sequence was collected from a woman older than 75 in good health. The chain links TRBV5-6 to TRBJ2-3, with D possibly matching TRBD1 (5 bases). The sequenced sample consisted of blood. In DNA form, the CDR3 reads TGTGCCAGCAGCTTTCTCTGGGGCAACCCTAGCACAGATACGCAGTATTTT. Translated, it gives CASSFLWGNPSTDTQYF.